Listed here is a single T cell receptor (beta chain). The antigen remains unidentified. With 0 bases removed from V and 4 bases from J, the gap between germline ends came to 15 bases. Germline lookup yields CDR1 SGHDN and CDR2 FVKESK. This CDR3 region has 16 residues. This sample was taken from a study of T cell repertoires in aging, cancer and after chemotherapy. Background on the study: Six age groups, ranging from 30 or younger to 70 or older, included the donors. The full dataset contained roughly 9 million TCR reads. Paired samples before and after chemotherapy came from glioblastoma patients receiving temozolomide-based therapy.

Rearranged V-D-J TRB sequences were amplified with a mixed TRB-A/B primer pool. MiXCR, applied by TCRdb to the multiplex PCR reads, yields one record per CDR3 protein. This sample has 4,000 to 5,500 distinct CDR3 sequences; 27% occur once, and the top ten carry over 8.5%. Study outcomes and limitations: Across the chemotherapy interval, each cancer cohort showed higher median generation probability, suggesting thymic rebound.

Amplification of TCR beta used genomic DNA extracted from peripheral blood. The TCR sequence derives from a human donor with a solid tumor. V is TRBV14 and J is TRBJ1-2; D is possibly TRBD1 (5 bases). The sample taken for sequencing was blood. The CDR3 nucleotides are TGTGCCAGCAGCCAAGAAGGGCAGGGAGGTACCTATGGCTACACCTTC. Its protein is CASSQEGQGGTYGYTF.